This T cell receptor beta chain emerged from a study of shared clonotypes between healthy human individuals. Using immunoSEQ multiplex PCR, the repertoire was profiled, and TCRdb retains in-frame clones only, with some absent. The data hold approximately 640,000 clones, with less than 80% observed a single time. Sample: memory CD4+ T cells sorted from blood. Subset described: CD45RA-negative fraction. This sequence originates from a woman aged 30 to 39 in good health.

The CDR3 bases are TGTGCCAGCAGCCTACATCAGGGGAGCACAGATACGCAGTATTTT. This translates into CASSLHQGSTDTQYF. The V call is TRBV28, the J call TRBJ2-3; a possible D gene is TRBD1 (6 bases). Germline V gene data show CDR1 as MDHEN and CDR2 as SYDVKM. With 6 bases removed from V and 0 bases from J, the gap between germline ends came to 13 bases. This CDR3 has 15 residues.